The clone carrying this T cell receptor beta chain showed up many times. What it binds is unknown. This record belongs to a study of glioma-infiltrating T cells. Study-wide points: CDR3 overlap between tissue and blood was very small. Non-neoplastic patients had below-expected tissue-blood divergence, while all gliomas exceeded expectation.

Using RNA template, CDR3s of TCR alpha and beta were amplified with iRepertoire arm-PCR. Input was about 100-450 ng of tissue mRNA or PBMC total RNA. Using its own MiXCR run on the multiplex PCR reads, TCRdb lists one record per CDR3 protein. The table has approximately 120,000 distinct CDR3 sequences, approximately 26% seen once. The receptor comes from a human donor with low-grade glioma or glioblastoma, undergoing nonglioma brain surgery, or in good health (not recorded which). Source material: glioma tissue, nonneoplastic brain tissue, or PBMCs (not recorded which).

The CDR3 DNA sequence: TGTGCCAGCAGCTTAGCGCTGGACACTGAAGCTTTCTTT. As protein: CASSLALDTEAFF. The chain uses TRBV7-9 and TRBJ1-1; the D is unclear. V gave up 0 bases and J gave up 3 bases, with 5 bases separating them. The CDR3 loop spans 13 amino acids. Germline CDR1 SEHNR, CDR2 FQNEAQ (reference sequence).